Included here is one TCR beta chain sequence, with context. Its target is unknown. This specimen belongs to a study of shared clonotypes between healthy human individuals. Study context: Researchers drew samples from a couple of women and a few men aged 18 to 49. Each donor had three CD4 naive, three CD4 memory, two CD8 naive and one CD8 memory plate.

Study-level findings and limits: Clonotypes shared by all four sorted-subset donors had higher generation probabilities than non-shared clonotypes.

The CDR3 has 14 residues. Germline CDR1 and CDR2: MNHEY and SMNVEV (reference sequence). Trimming pared 3 bases from V and 3 bases from J, leaving 12 bases between. Several immunoSEQ 96-well plates shared each subset's DNA, each plate a replicate. Clones were read by immunoSEQ multiplex PCR, and TCRdb kept only the in-frame ones, dropping some. The sample lists roughly 660,000 clones; 90% were seen once. The chain is built from TRBV27 and TRBJ2-7; perhaps D is TRBD1 or TRBD2 (5 bases each). This clonotype originated in a man between 18 and 29 years old in good health. Some clones in this sample may be carry-over from other donors' samples. What was sequenced was memory CD8+ T cells from PBMCs. The sample's subset: CD45RO+ cells pooled with CCR7-negative TemRA cells. The CDR3 DNA follows: TGTGCCAGCAGTTTCGTGGGACCATACTACGAGCAGTACTTC. It yields the protein CASSFVGPYYEQYF.